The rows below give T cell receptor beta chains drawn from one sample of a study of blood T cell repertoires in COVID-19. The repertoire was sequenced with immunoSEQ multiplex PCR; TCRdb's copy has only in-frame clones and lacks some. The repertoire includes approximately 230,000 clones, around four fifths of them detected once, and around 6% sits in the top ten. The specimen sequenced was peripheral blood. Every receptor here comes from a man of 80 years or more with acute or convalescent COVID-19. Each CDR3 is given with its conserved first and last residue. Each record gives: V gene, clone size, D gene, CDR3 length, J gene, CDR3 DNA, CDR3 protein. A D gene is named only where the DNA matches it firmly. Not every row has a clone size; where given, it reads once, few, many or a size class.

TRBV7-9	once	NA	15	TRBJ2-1	TGTGCCAGCAGTGGGCCTGGACAGTCCTACAATGAGCAGTTCTTC	CASSGPGQSYNEQFF
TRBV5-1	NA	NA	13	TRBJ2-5	TGCGCCAGCAGCTTTACCCAGGGGGAGACCCAGTACTTC	CASSFTQGETQYF
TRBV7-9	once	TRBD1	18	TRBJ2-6	TGTGCCAGCAGCTTAAGGGGGACAGTTTTTCGTGGGGCCAACGTCCTGACTTTC	CASSLRGTVFRGANVLTF
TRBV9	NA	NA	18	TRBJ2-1	TGTGCCAGCAGCGTAGTCCCAATCCCCCCTTCGGACTACCTTGAGCAGTTCTTC	CASSVVPIPPSDYLEQFF
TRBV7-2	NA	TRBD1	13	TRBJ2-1	TGTGCCAGCAGCAGACAGGGGTACGCTGAGCAGTTCTTC	CASSRQGYAEQFF
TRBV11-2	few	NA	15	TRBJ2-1	TGTGCCAGCAGCTTTAGGGGGGGGTGGCCCAATGAGCAGTTCTTC	CASSFRGGWPNEQFF
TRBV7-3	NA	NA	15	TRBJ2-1	TGTGCCAGCAGCTTAATAGCGGCCTCTTACAATGAGCAGTTCTTC	CASSLIAASYNEQFF
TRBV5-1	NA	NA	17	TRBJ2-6	TGCGCCAGCAGCTTAGGACAGCTCCGCTCTGGGGCCAACGTCCTGACTTTC	CASSLGQLRSGANVLTF
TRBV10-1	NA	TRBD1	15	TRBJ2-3	TGCGCCAGCAGTGAGGTGCAGGGGGCGCCCGATACGCAGTATTTT	CASSEVQGAPDTQYF
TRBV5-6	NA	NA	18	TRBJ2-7	TGTGCCAGCAGCTTGTTTGGTGGGATAGCGGAGAGCTCCTACGAGCAGTACTTC	CASSLFGGIAESSYEQYF
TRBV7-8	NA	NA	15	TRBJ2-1	TGTGCCAGCAGCTTAGTGCGGGACGCCTACAATGAGCAGTTCTTC	CASSLVRDAYNEQFF